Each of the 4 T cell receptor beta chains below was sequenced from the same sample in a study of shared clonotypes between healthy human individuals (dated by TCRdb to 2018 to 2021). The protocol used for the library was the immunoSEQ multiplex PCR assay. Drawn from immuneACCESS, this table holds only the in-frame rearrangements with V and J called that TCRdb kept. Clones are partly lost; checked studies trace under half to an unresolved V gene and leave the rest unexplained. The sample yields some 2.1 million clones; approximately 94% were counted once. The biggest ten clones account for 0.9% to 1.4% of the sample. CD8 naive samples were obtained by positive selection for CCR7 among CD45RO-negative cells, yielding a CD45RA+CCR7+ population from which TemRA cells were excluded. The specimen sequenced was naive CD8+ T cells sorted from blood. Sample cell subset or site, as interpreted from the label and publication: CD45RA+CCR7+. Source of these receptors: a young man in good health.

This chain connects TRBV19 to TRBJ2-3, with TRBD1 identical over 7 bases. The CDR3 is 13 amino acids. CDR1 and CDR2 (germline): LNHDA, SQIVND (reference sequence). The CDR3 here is CGARDRGTDTQYF. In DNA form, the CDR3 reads TGTGGGGCAAGAGACAGGGGCACAGATACGCAGTATTTT.

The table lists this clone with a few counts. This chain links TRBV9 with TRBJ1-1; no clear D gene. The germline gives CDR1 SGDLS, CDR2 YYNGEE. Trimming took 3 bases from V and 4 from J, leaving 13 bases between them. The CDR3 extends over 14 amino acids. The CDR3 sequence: CASSAGLGLTEAFF. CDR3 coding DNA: TGTGCCAGCAGCGCGGGCCTTGGCCTCACTGAAGCTTTCTTT.

CDR3 residues: CASSYGQGMDTQYF. The CDR3 DNA sequence: TGTGCCAGCAGTTACGGACAGGGAATGGATACGCAGTATTTT. V and J are TRBV6-5 and TRBJ2-3; TRBD1 aligns across 8 bases. Germline trimming cut 2 bases from V and 6 bases from J; bases unmatched to any gene: 4. Germline CDR1 MNHEY, CDR2 SVGAGI. The CDR3 totals 14 residues.

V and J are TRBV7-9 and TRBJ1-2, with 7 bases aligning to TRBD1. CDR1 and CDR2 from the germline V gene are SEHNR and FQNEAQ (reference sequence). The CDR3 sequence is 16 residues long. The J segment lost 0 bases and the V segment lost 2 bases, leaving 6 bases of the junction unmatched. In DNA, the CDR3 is TGTGCCAGCAGCTTACAGGGGGTAATCACTAACTATGGCTACACCTTC. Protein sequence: CASSLQGVITNYGYTF.